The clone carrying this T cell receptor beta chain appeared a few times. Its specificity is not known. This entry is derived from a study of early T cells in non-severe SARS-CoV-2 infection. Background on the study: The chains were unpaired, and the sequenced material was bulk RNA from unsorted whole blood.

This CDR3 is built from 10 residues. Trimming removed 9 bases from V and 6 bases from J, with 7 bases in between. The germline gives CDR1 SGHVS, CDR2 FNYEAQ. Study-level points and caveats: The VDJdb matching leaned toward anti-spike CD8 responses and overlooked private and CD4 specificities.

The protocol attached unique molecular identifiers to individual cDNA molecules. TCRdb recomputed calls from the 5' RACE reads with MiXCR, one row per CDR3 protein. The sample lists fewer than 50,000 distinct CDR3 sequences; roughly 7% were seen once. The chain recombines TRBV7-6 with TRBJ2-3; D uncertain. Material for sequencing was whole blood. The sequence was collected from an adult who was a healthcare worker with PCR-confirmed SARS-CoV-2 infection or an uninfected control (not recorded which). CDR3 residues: CASMGDTQYF. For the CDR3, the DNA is TGTGCCAGTATGGGGGATACGCAGTATTTT.